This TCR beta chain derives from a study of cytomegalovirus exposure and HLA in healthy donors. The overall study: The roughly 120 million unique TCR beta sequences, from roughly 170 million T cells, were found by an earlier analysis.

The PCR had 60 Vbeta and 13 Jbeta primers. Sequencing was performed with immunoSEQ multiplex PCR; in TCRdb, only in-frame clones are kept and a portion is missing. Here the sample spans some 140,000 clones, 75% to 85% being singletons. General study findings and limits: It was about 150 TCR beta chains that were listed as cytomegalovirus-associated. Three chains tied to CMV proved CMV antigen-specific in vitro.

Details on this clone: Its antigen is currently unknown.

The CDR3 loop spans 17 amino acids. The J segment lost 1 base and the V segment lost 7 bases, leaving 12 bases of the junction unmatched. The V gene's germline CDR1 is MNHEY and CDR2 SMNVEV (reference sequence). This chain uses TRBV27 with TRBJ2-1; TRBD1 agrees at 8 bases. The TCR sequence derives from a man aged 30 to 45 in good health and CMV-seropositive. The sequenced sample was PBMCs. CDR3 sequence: CASTTDRGRGSYNEQFF. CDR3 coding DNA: TGTGCCAGCACCACCGACAGGGGCCGGGGTTCCTACAATGAGCAGTTCTTC.